What follows describes a single T cell receptor (beta chain). Its antigen remains unknown. CDR1 is MNHEY, CDR2 SMNVEV, per germline (reference sequence). The CDR3 spans 15 residues. V was cut by 7 bases and J by 2 bases, with 17 bases left in between. These data originate in a study of cytomegalovirus exposure and HLA in healthy donors. PCR was performed using 60 Vbeta and 13 Jbeta primers. Profiling relied on immunoSEQ multiplex PCR, and the TCRdb table lists in-frame clones only, not all of them. The sample yields approximately 110,000 clones, more than 65% seen once. Broader study findings: Segments of the TCR beta V type were, in most cases, productive about 87% or about 30% of the time in an earlier analysis. In vitro, a few CMV-associated chains proved specific for CMV antigens.

This chain connects TRBV27 to TRBJ1-1; no clear D. The clonotype comes from a woman in her thirties in good health and CMV-seronegative. Sequences were obtained from PBMCs. CDR3 amino acids: CASILTSQVNTEAFF. The CDR3 DNA reads as TGTGCCAGCATTCTGACGAGCCAGGTTAACACTGAAGCTTTCTTT.